These 25 T cell receptor beta chains were sequenced from one sample in a study of blood T cell repertoires in COVID-19. Assay used: immunoSEQ multiplex PCR; TCRdb lists only in-frame clones, some missing. The table records over 100,000 clones, around 83% of them present only once. The material sequenced was peripheral blood. These receptors all stem from a man aged 70 or older with acute or convalescent COVID-19.

In this sample, this clone turned up once. The gene calls are TRBV7-8 and TRBJ1-5; no clear D. The ends were cut back, 5 bases at V and 2 bases at J, with 7 bases in the middle. The germline gives CDR1 SGHVS, CDR2 FQNEAQ. This CDR3 has 13 amino acids. Here the CDR3 reads CASSRSGNQPQHF. The CDR3 bases are TGTGCCAGCAGCCGCAGTGGCAATCAGCCCCAGCATTTT.

CDR3 nucleotide sequence: TGTGCCAGCTCCCCTGGACAGCTCTATAATTCACCCCTCCACTTT. Its translation is CASSPGQLYNSPLHF. The chain carries TRBV18 and TRBJ1-6, with a tentative D call TRBD1 (6 bases). The CDR3 sequence is 15 residues long. Germline assignment: CDR1 KGHSH and CDR2 LQKENI. V lost 6 bases, J lost 3 bases, and 12 bases lay in between.

This chain connects TRBV5-1 to TRBJ2-7; TRBD1 agrees at 10 bases. Per germline, CDR1 SGHRS and CDR2 YFSETQ. V was clipped by 3 bases and J by 2 bases; unmatched bases: 11. This CDR3 contains 17 residues. The CDR3 DNA reads TGCGCCAGCAGCTGGAGGGGACAGGGGAATCGAGCCTACGAGCAGTACTTC. This gives the protein CASSWRGQGNRAYEQYF.

This clone turned up a few times. The chain recombines TRBV19 with TRBJ2-2; a weak D match, TRBD2 (5 bases). Trimming took off 7 bases at V and 5 bases at J, with 14 bases between the two ends. CDR3 length: 14 residues. Germline V gene sequence: CDR1 LNHDA, CDR2 SQIVND (reference sequence). CDR3 loop: CASNRRAPTGELFF. The CDR3, as DNA: TGTGCCAGTAATAGGCGGGCCCCTACCGGGGAGCTGTTTTTT.

This chain connects TRBV30 to TRBJ2-3; 7 bases agree with TRBD2. Trimming at V came to 1 base and at J to 14 bases, leaving 15 bases not matched to a gene. The CDR3 has 14 amino acids. Germline V gives CDR1 GTSNPN, CDR2 SVGIG (reference sequence). CDR3 protein: CAWSEPSSGGRGYF. The CDR3 bases are TGTGCCTGGAGTGAACCTTCTAGCGGAGGTAGGGGGTATTTT.

The chain recombines TRBV19 with TRBJ1-2; 9 bases match TRBD1. The V and J ends lost 6 bases and 5 bases, in that order; junction bases with no gene match: 7. Germline V gives CDR1 LNHDA, CDR2 SQIVND (reference sequence). The CDR3 is 14 amino acids. The CDR3 DNA is TGTGCCAGTAGCCCCTCTGGGACAGGGTATGGCTACACCTTC. Translated, it gives CASSPSGTGYGYTF. The variable domain in full, completed from reference TRBV19 and TRBJ1-2, reads DGGITQSPKYLFRKEGQNVTLSCEQNLNHDAMYWYRQDPGQGLRLIYYSQIVNDFQKGDIAEGYSVSREKKESFPLTVTSAQKNPTAFYLCASSPSGTGYGYTFGSGTRLTVV.

The V and J genes are TRBV20-1 and TRBJ2-7; D is unresolved. From germline, CDR1 is DFQATT and CDR2 SNEGSKA (reference sequence). The V end lost 7 bases, the J end lost 5 bases, and 9 bases lay between the germline ends. CDR3 length: 10 residues. CDR3 DNA: TGCAGTGTAGAAGCGAACGAGCAGTACTTC. Its translation is CSVEANEQYF.

This clone was seen once. The chain joins TRBV15 to TRBJ2-7; TRBD1 matches 8 bases. After removal of 4 bases from V and 6 bases from J, the junction contained 8 bases not matched to a gene. The length of the CDR3 is 14 residues. The germline V gene has CDR1 LNHNV and CDR2 YYDKDF (reference sequence). The CDR3 coding sequence is TGTGCCACCAGCACGGACAGGGTTGTAGGCGAGCAGTACTTC. Protein sequence: CATSTDRVVGEQYF.

For this clone: The sample holds other DNA sequences that translate to the same CDR3. CDR3 amino acids: CASSSQGGNTEAFF. CDR3 DNA sequence: TGTGCCAGCAGCTCCCAGGGGGGGAACACTGAAGCTTTCTTT. The chain is built from TRBV7-3 and TRBJ1-1; 7 bases are shared with TRBD1. V lost 4 bases, J lost 1 base, and 3 bases stayed unmatched. Germline V CDR1 and CDR2: SGHTA, FQGTGA. This CDR3 region has 14 residues.

The rearrangement links TRBV30 to TRBJ1-1, with a possible D match to TRBD1 (5 bases). This CDR3 spans 13 amino acids. The germline V gene encodes CDR1 GTSNPN and CDR2 SVGIG (reference sequence). Trimming pared 3 bases from V and 6 bases from J, leaving 14 bases between. The CDR3 loop is CAWRRTNQAEAFF. The CDR3 nucleotides read TGTGCCTGGAGACGGACAAACCAAGCTGAAGCTTTCTTT.

V gene TRBV5-1 combines with J gene TRBJ1-1, with TRBD1 matching over 8 bases. The V gene end was trimmed by 5 bases and the J gene end by 1 base; junction bases not matched to a gene: 4. The CDR3 is 14 amino acids. Germline CDR1 SGHRS, CDR2 YFSETQ. The CDR3 DNA reads TGCGCCAGCAGGACCGGACAGGGGAACACTGAAGCTTTCTTT. Translating it yields CASRTGQGNTEAFF.

The chain recombines TRBV5-8 with TRBJ1-3, with D tentatively TRBD1 (6 bases). Germline V gives CDR1 SGHTS, CDR2 YDEGEE. The CDR3 consists of 15 residues. Trimming stripped 0 bases from V and 8 bases from J, with 15 bases between. The CDR3: CASSLENRAVDTIYF. CDR3 nucleotide sequence: TGTGCCAGCAGCTTGGAGAACAGGGCCGTGGACACCATATATTTT.

The chain uses TRBV6-5 and TRBJ2-1; 14 nucleotides agree with TRBD2. Per germline, CDR1 MNHEY and CDR2 SVGAGI. The CDR3 covers 15 residues. The trim removed 2 bases at V and 8 bases at J, leaving 2 bases unmatched. The CDR3 region is CASSYKTSGRDEQFF. CDR3 sequence (DNA): TGTGCCAGCAGTTACAAGACTAGCGGGAGGGATGAGCAGTTCTTC.

The V and J genes are TRBV28 and TRBJ1-5, with TRBD1 matching 7 bases. The CDR3 runs to 16 residues. The V segment lost 3 bases and the J segment 7 bases; nucleotides outside the gene matches: 12. Germline V gene data show CDR1 as MDHEN and CDR2 as SYDVKM. CDR3: CASSFSGRGNGQPQHF. In DNA form, the CDR3 reads TGTGCCAGCAGTTTTAGCGGCAGGGGGAATGGCCAGCCCCAGCATTTT. The complete variable domain, with remaining parts taken from reference TRBV28 and TRBJ1-5, reads DVKVTQSSRYLVKRTGEKVFLECVQDMDHENMFWYRQDPGLGLRLIYFSYDVKMKEKGDIPEGYSVSREKKERFSLILESASTNQTSMYLCASSFSGRGNGQPQHFGDGTRLSIL.

In its sample, this clone was seen a few times. V is TRBV5-1 and J is TRBJ2-5; 8 bases align to TRBD1. This CDR3 comprises 12 residues. After removal of 6 bases from V and 5 bases from J, the junction contained 3 bases not matched to a gene. The germline V gene has CDR1 SGHRS and CDR2 YFSETQ. The CDR3 protein is CASTGGAETQYF. DNA for the CDR3: TGCGCCAGCACAGGGGGCGCGGAGACCCAGTACTTC.

In its sample, this clone was seen once. This chain uses TRBV14 with TRBJ1-5; 7 nucleotides match TRBD1. Germline trimming cut 4 bases from V and 4 bases from J; bases unmatched to any gene: 4. CDR1 and CDR2 from the germline V gene are SGHDN and FVKESK. This CDR3 spans 14 amino acids. In DNA, the CDR3 is TGTGCCAGCAGCCCCACAGGGGATAATCAGCCCCAGCATTTT. This encodes CASSPTGDNQPQHF. The full variable domain, in which reference TRBV14 and TRBJ1-5 provide the parts outside the CDR3, is EAGVTQFPSHSVIEKGQTVTLRCDPISGHDNLYWYRRVMGKEIKFLLHFVKESKQDESGMPNNRFLAERTGGTYSTLKVQPAELEDSGVYFCASSPTGDNQPQHFGDGTRLSIL.

This chain joins TRBV6-5 and TRBJ1-2; TRBD1 might be the D (6 bases). V lost 10 bases and J lost 0, with 15 bases in between. CDR3 size: 14 residues. Per the germline V gene, CDR1 is MNHEY and CDR2 is SVGAGI. Here the CDR3 reads CATLGGGANYGYTF. The CDR3 nucleotides are TGTGCCACCCTGGGAGGGGGAGCTAACTATGGCTACACCTTC.

The rearrangement joins TRBV28 to TRBJ1-5, with a weak D call TRBD1 (5 bases). Between the trimmed V and J ends, which lost 1 base and 2 bases, there was a span of 18 bases. Germline CDR1 reads MDHEN; CDR2 reads SYDVKM. The CDR3 runs 18 residues. CDR3 sequence reads: CASSLYKAGPVGNQPQHF. The CDR3 nucleotides read TGTGCCAGCAGTTTATATAAGGCAGGGCCAGTGGGCAATCAGCCCCAGCATTTT.

Of note for this clone: The same CDR3 can be traced to other DNA sequences in this sample. The rearrangement uses TRBV5-6 and TRBJ2-7; possible D gene TRBD2, 6 bases. The CDR3 is made up of 13 amino acids. The germline V gene encodes CDR1 SGHDT and CDR2 YYEEEE. The V end lost 3 bases, the J end lost 0 bases, and 7 bases lay between the germline ends. The CDR3 here is CASSWDSSYEQYF. The CDR3, as DNA: TGTGCCAGCAGCTGGGACTCCTCCTACGAGCAGTACTTC.

V is TRBV5-1 and J is TRBJ1-5, with 7 bases aligning to TRBD1. The germline V gene encodes CDR1 SGHRS and CDR2 YFSETQ. CDR3 length: 15 residues. The J segment lost 4 bases and the V segment lost 2 bases, leaving 6 bases of the junction unmatched. The CDR3 coding sequence is TGCGCCAGCAGCTTAGTAGGGGACAGTAATCAGCCCCAGCATTTT. Translating gives CASSLVGDSNQPQHF.

V is TRBV27 and J is TRBJ1-2; 11 bases align to TRBD1. Germline V lookup: CDR1 MNHEY, CDR2 SMNVEV (reference sequence). Trimming took 0 bases from V and 7 from J; bases not matched to a gene: 1. The CDR3 extends over 14 amino acids. CDR3 sequence: CASSLSGTGGGYTF. DNA of the CDR3: TGTGCCAGCAGTTTATCCGGGACAGGGGGTGGCTACACCTTC.

This chain links TRBV5-1 with TRBJ2-5; D call uncertain. V was shortened by 4 bases and J by 3 bases, with 10 bases between the two germline ends. Germline-derived CDR1 and CDR2 are SGHRS and YFSETQ. This CDR3 region has 13 residues. The CDR3 here is CASSLNAKETQYF. DNA of the CDR3: TGCGCCAGCAGCCTGAACGCGAAAGAGACCCAGTACTTC.

The chain couples TRBV28 to TRBJ2-7; D gene ambiguous. The CDR3 extends over 11 amino acids. The V and J ends lost 3 bases and 5 bases respectively, with 5 bases between them. Looked up from germline, CDR1 is MDHEN and CDR2 is SYDVKM. The DNA for the CDR3 is TGTGCCAGCAGTTTGTACAACGAGCAGTACTTC. This codes for CASSLYNEQYF.

The gene calls are TRBV28 and TRBJ2-7; D ambiguous. Germline V gene data show CDR1 as MDHEN and CDR2 as SYDVKM. V shed 6 bases and J shed 4 bases, with 10 bases lying between them. This CDR3 contains 12 residues. The DNA of the CDR3 is TGTGCCAGCAGGGGTCGGGTATACGAGCAGTACTTC. The encoded protein is CASRGRVYEQYF.

J is TRBJ2-7 and V is TRBV7-2; TRBD1 might be the D (6 bases). Trimming stripped 4 bases from V and 2 bases from J, with 15 bases between. CDR1 is SGHTA, CDR2 FQGNSA, per germline. This CDR3 is 15 amino acids long. CDR3 bases: TGTGCCAGCAGCTCAGGGGTGTCAGGGGCCTACGAGCAGTACTTC. This codes for CASSSGVSGAYEQYF. The full variable domain, rest sourced from reference TRBV7-2 and TRBJ2-7, is GAGVSQSPSNKVTEKGKDVELRCDPISGHTALYWYRQSLGQGLEFLIYFQGNSAPDKSGLPSDRFSAERTGGSVSTLTIQRTQQEDSAVYLCASSSGVSGAYEQYFGPGTRLTVT.